These 25 T cell receptor beta chains were sequenced from one sample in a study of chemoradiotherapy in HPV16-positive cancers. Sequenced by immunoSEQ multiplex PCR; TCRdb stores in-frame clones only, minus some. The sample carries thousands of clones, 89% recorded once. This specimen was tumor tissue, taken from a patient who underwent chemoradiotherapy. All receptors come from a human donor with HPV-associated anogenital cancer.

The count of this clone is one. The chain recombines TRBV7-8 with TRBJ1-2, with TRBD1 matching 8 bases. From germline, CDR1 is SGHVS and CDR2 FQNEAQ. The V gene end was trimmed by 3 bases and the J gene end by 5 bases; junction bases not matched to a gene: 20. This CDR3 is 19 amino acids long. CDR3 nucleotides: TGTGCCAGCAGCTTGTCAAAACCGGGACAGGAGAAGGCCCCGTATGGCTACACCTTC. Residues: CASSLSKPGQEKAPYGYTF.

V usage is TRBV7-2 and J usage is TRBJ1-1; D unresolved. The CDR3 runs to 15 residues. V shed 1 base and J shed 11 bases, with 20 bases lying between them. Germline-derived CDR1 and CDR2 are SGHTA and FQGNSA. In DNA form, the CDR3 reads TGTGCCAGCAGCTTAGATCCCCCCCCCTTTATACGGGCTTTCTTT. This gives the protein CASSLDPPPFIRAFF.

The V gene is TRBV2, the J gene TRBJ2-5; D perhaps matches TRBD2 (5 bases). CDR3 length: 18 amino acids. Between the trimmed V and J ends, which lost 1 base and 2 bases, there was a span of 20 bases. Germline CDR1 SNHLY, CDR2 FYNNEI. Here the CDR3 reads CASSEGRWRPTHQETQYF. In DNA form, the CDR3 reads TGTGCCAGCAGTGAAGGGAGGTGGCGTCCAACCCATCAAGAGACCCAGTACTTC.

The chain employs TRBV7-9 and TRBJ1-2; D remains unclear. The CDR3 spans 14 residues. The V end lost 4 bases, the J end lost 6 bases, and 15 bases lay between the germline ends. Germline V gives CDR1 SEHNR, CDR2 FQNEAQ (reference sequence). CDR3 protein: CASSYGSSLDGYTF. DNA for the CDR3: TGTGCCAGCAGCTATGGGAGCAGCCTGGATGGCTACACCTTC.

This clone was found once. This rearrangement joins TRBV2 to TRBJ2-1; TRBD1 aligns across 11 bases. Germline lookup yields CDR1 SNHLY and CDR2 FYNNEI. The CDR3 extends over 15 amino acids. V shed 2 bases and J 5 bases; nucleotides not matched to a gene: 2. The CDR3 loop is CASSERTGGNNEQFF. DNA of the CDR3: TGTGCCAGCAGTGAAAGGACAGGGGGCAACAATGAGCAGTTCTTC.

The gene calls are TRBV29-1 and TRBJ1-2; no clear D. V dropped 0 bases and J dropped 0 bases, with 11 bases sitting between them. Per germline, CDR1 SQVTM and CDR2 ANQGSEA. The CDR3 totals 15 residues. The CDR3 loop is CSVEDIPRANYGYTF. CDR3 bases: TGCAGCGTTGAAGATATCCCAAGAGCTAACTATGGCTACACCTTC. The full variable domain, completed using reference TRBV29-1 and TRBJ1-2, is SAVISQKPSRDICQRGTSLTIQCQVDSQVTMMFWYRQQPGQSLTLIATANQGSEATYESGFVIDKFPISRPNLTFSTLTVSNMSPEDSSIYLCSVEDIPRANYGYTFGSGTRLTVV.

The chain has TRBV9 and TRBJ1-2, with unresolved D. The length of the CDR3 is 11 residues. CDR1 is SGDLS, CDR2 YYNGEE, per germline. Trimming left V 2 bases short and J 7 bases short, with 6 bases between. Here the CDR3 DNA reads TGTGCCAGCAGCGTCACCTTTGGCTACACCTTC. Amino acids: CASSVTFGYTF.

The chain combines TRBV20-1 with TRBJ2-7; TRBD2 might be the D (6 bases). CDR3 length equals 11 residues. Germline CDR1 reads DFQATT; CDR2 reads SNEGSKA (reference sequence). V lost 5 bases to trimming and J lost 9 bases, with 14 bases between them. The CDR3 loop is CSAVGTEVQYF. In nucleotides, the CDR3 is TGCAGTGCTGTTGGGACTGAGGTGCAGTACTTC.

The chain is built from TRBV9 and TRBJ2-7; D possibly corresponds to TRBD2 (7 bases). Looked up from germline, CDR1 is SGDLS and CDR2 is YYNGEE. V was trimmed by 3 bases and J by 6 bases, leaving 13 bases between them. The CDR3 is made up of 13 amino acids. The CDR3 spells CASSEGGAIEQYF. CDR3 nucleotides: TGTGCCAGCAGCGAAGGGGGGGCGATCGAGCAGTACTTC.

The genes are TRBV2 and TRBJ1-2; possible D gene TRBD1, 6 bases. The CDR3 extends over 12 amino acids. Germline CDR1 and CDR2: SNHLY and FYNNEI. Trimming left V 6 bases short and J 2 bases short, with 7 bases between. Here the CDR3 reads CASRTGNYGYTF. DNA of the CDR3: TGTGCCAGCAGGACAGGAAACTATGGCTACACCTTC.

This sequence joins TRBV2 and TRBJ2-1; 8 bases agree with TRBD1. Germline lookup yields CDR1 SNHLY and CDR2 FYNNEI. The CDR3 runs to 11 residues. V lost 8 bases, J lost 8 bases, and 2 bases stayed unmatched. CDR3 residues: CASRQGYEQFF. The DNA of the CDR3 is TGTGCCAGCCGACAGGGGTATGAGCAGTTCTTC.

The chain uses TRBV28 and TRBJ1-2, with no clear D. From germline, CDR1 is MDHEN and CDR2 SYDVKM. V lost 3 bases to trimming and J lost 2 bases, with 7 bases between them. The CDR3 is 13 amino acids. CDR3 in amino acids: CASSLAGNYGYTF. CDR3 sequence (DNA): TGTGCCAGCAGTTTGGCTGGGAACTATGGCTACACCTTC.

This clone appeared a single time. The J gene is TRBJ1-5, the V gene TRBV30, with TRBD1 matching over 7 bases. The CDR3 totals 18 residues. The V segment lost 0 bases and the J segment 0 bases; nucleotides outside the gene matches: 11. Looked up from germline, CDR1 is GTSNPN and CDR2 is SVGIG (reference sequence). The CDR3 DNA reads as TGTGCCTGGAGTGTCGAACAGGGGAATTACCCTAGCAATCAGCCCCAGCATTTT. Amino acids: CAWSVEQGNYPSNQPQHF.

Only one count was recorded for this clone. V is TRBV2 and J is TRBJ1-1; D gene uncertain. This CDR3 has 11 residues. The germline CDR1 and CDR2 sequences are SNHLY and FYNNEI. V was clipped by 3 bases and J by 1 base, with 0 bases between them. CDR3 amino acids: CASSENTEAFF. The CDR3 bases are TGTGCCAGCAGTGAGAACACTGAAGCTTTCTTT.

This chain uses TRBV5-1 with TRBJ2-3; the D gene could be TRBD1 or TRBD2 (5 bases each). Trimming removed 4 bases at V and 6 bases at J, with 21 bases between. The CDR3 contains 16 residues. CDR1 is SGHRS and CDR2 is YFSETQ in the germline V gene. The CDR3 here is CASSPEPGRLSDTQYF. Here the CDR3 DNA reads TGCGCCAGCAGCCCGGAACCGGGACGATTGTCGGATACGCAGTATTTT.

This clone was seen only once. The chain employs TRBV7-2 and TRBJ1-5; TRBD1 matches at 8 bases. Germline CDR1 and CDR2: SGHTA and FQGNSA. The CDR3 is 13 amino acids. V shed 3 bases and J 7 bases; nucleotides not matched to a gene: 2. CDR3: CASSFDRGQPQHF. CDR3 DNA sequence: TGTGCCAGCAGCTTCGACAGGGGCCAGCCCCAGCATTTT.

This chain joins TRBV30 and TRBJ2-2; 9 nucleotides agree with TRBD1. The CDR3 totals 15 residues. V gave up 3 bases and J gave up 10 bases; unmatched junction bases: 12. Per the germline V gene, CDR1 is GTSNPN and CDR2 is SVGIG (reference sequence). CDR3 amino acids: CAWSLTPQGAEELFF. CDR3 nucleotide sequence: TGTGCCTGGAGCCTAACCCCACAGGGGGCGGAGGAGCTGTTTTTT.

The chain recombines TRBV7-9 with TRBJ2-3; TRBD1 is a possible D gene (6 bases). CDR1 is SEHNR, CDR2 FQNEAQ, per germline (reference sequence). V was cut by 7 bases and J by 1 base, with 6 bases left in between. This CDR3 contains 12 residues. CDR3 bases: TGTGCCAGCACAGGGGGCACAGATACGCAGTATTTT. It yields the protein CASTGGTDTQYF.

The V gene is TRBV9, the J gene TRBJ2-7, with 7 bases lining up with TRBD1. CDR1 and CDR2 (germline): SGDLS, YYNGEE. The CDR3 is 14 amino acids. V trimming: 0 bases; J trimming: 2 bases; junction bases outside the gene matches: 2. CDR3 residues: CASSVGQGAYEQYF. The CDR3 nucleotides read TGTGCCAGCAGCGTAGGGCAGGGGGCCTACGAGCAGTACTTC.

CDR3 in amino acids: CASRRGAEAFF. The CDR3, as DNA: TGTGCCAGCAGACGCGGCGCTGAAGCTTTCTTT. The J gene is TRBJ1-1, the V gene TRBV7-9; D remains ambiguous. CDR3 length: 11 amino acids. Trimming shortened V by 6 bases and J by 6 bases, and 8 bases separated the two germline ends. Germline-derived CDR1 and CDR2 are SEHNR and FQNEAQ (reference sequence).

This clone was seen a handful of times. The chain recombines TRBV28 with TRBJ2-7; TRBD2 agrees at 7 bases. The V gene's germline CDR1 is MDHEN and CDR2 SYDVKM. V was clipped by 4 bases and J by 9 bases; unmatched bases: 12. The CDR3 is 14 amino acids. CDR3 DNA: TGTGCCAGCAGTTGGGGAGGGTGGAATGTCGGGCAGTACTTC. Encoded protein: CASSWGGWNVGQYF.

The chain carries TRBV28 and TRBJ2-2; 7 nucleotides agree with TRBD1. J lost 2 bases, V lost 6 bases, and 6 bases had no gene match. Germline V CDR1 and CDR2: MDHEN, SYDVKM. CDR3 length: 15 residues. The CDR3 bases are TGTGCCAGCAGCCCACAGGGGTACAACACCGGGGAGCTGTTTTTT. This sequence encodes CASSPQGYNTGELFF.

This clone has a single count. The V gene is TRBV7-6, the J gene TRBJ2-7; unclear D gene. CDR1 is SGHVS, CDR2 FNYEAQ, per germline. This CDR3 is built from 12 residues. V lost 1 base to trimming and J lost 5 bases, with 6 bases between them. DNA for the CDR3: TGTGCCAGCAGCTTAGGGTCGAACGAGCAGTACTTC. This sequence encodes CASSLGSNEQYF.

The V and J genes are TRBV30 and TRBJ1-1; D possibly corresponds to TRBD1 (5 bases). The ends were cut back, 5 bases at V and 1 base at J, with 11 bases in the middle. The CDR3 has 13 amino acids. Germline V gene sequence: CDR1 GTSNPN, CDR2 SVGIG (reference sequence). CDR3 residues: CAWDRTTNTEAFF. In nucleotides, the CDR3 is TGTGCCTGGGACAGAACCACGAACACTGAAGCTTTCTTT.

This clone has a single count. V and J are TRBV6-5 and TRBJ2-7, with TRBD2 matching 8 bases. Germline CDR1 MNHEY, CDR2 SVGAGI. Trimming at V came to 11 bases and at J to 1 base, leaving 10 bases not matched to a gene. The CDR3 has 14 residues. The CDR3: CASFRTSGSYEQYF. The CDR3 nucleotides are TGTGCCTCTTTCCGCACTAGCGGTTCCTACGAGCAGTACTTC.